This T cell receptor beta chain was recorded in a study of T-cell memory formation after mild COVID-19. The wider study: Across donors, TCR clusters were largely donor specific.

From 5'RACE with constant-segment primers came TCR alpha and TCR beta cDNA libraries that carried sample barcodes and UMIs. TCRdb independently ran MiXCR on the 5' RACE reads; one entry per CDR3 protein. The data contain 280,000 or so distinct CDR3 sequences, approximately 7.6% of them seen just once; the ten biggest clones take up about 22%. This clonotype was picked up many times. The antigen remains undetermined. General study points: Day 15 to 85 contracting clones showed balanced CD4/CD8; later expanders leaned CD4+. Contracting CD8+ clones were enriched in EMRA, CD4+ mainly in CM and EM.

J gave up 0 bases and V 5 bases, and 7 bases lay outside the gene matches. CDR3 length: 17 residues. The material sequenced was PBMCs or a T cell subset sorted from them (not recorded which). The chain uses TRBV12-3 or TRBV12-4 and TRBJ1-5; 10 nucleotides match TRBD1. This clonotype was obtained from a man younger than 30 who had mild COVID-19 (a few samples of this study predate the infection). Cell type and time point are not known. For the CDR3, the DNA is TGTGCCAGCAGTCATTCCGGGACAGGGGTTAGCAATCAGCCCCAGCATTTT. It yields the protein CASSHSGTGVSNQPQHF.